The 31 T cell receptor beta chains listed next were all sequenced from one sample in a study of human T cells and chemical hapten exposure. MiXCR, applied by TCRdb to the RACE reads, yields one record per CDR3 protein. Found here are 120,000 to 150,000 distinct CDR3 sequences, approximately 12% of them singletons; the top ten hold 1.3% to 1.5%. As for time point: patch test 2, 6 weeks after DPC sensitization. Treatment described: therapeutic diphenylcyclopropenone sensitization with weekly scalp DPC. This specimen consisted of whole blood, obtained in connection with sensitization to the hapten diphenylcyclopropenone (DPC). These receptors were collected from a woman aged 50 to 65 with alopecia areata. Some clones in this sample may be carry-over from other donors' samples.

This clonotype came up many times. J is TRBJ2-1 and V is TRBV19, with TRBD2 as a possible D gene (6 bases). The CDR3 sequence is 13 residues long. V lost 5 bases and J lost 8, with 13 bases in between. Germline CDR1 and CDR2: LNHDA and SQIVND (reference sequence). CDR3 sequence reads: CASSAERRDEQFF. The CDR3 nucleotides are TGTGCCAGTAGTGCAGAACGGAGGGATGAGCAGTTCTTC.

The CDR3 DNA follows: TGTGCCAGCAGTTACTCGATAAATCAGCCCCAGCATTTT. Its protein product is CASSYSINQPQHF. The V call is TRBV6-5, the J call TRBJ1-5, with D uncertain. Germline CDR1 is MNHEY and CDR2 is SVGAGI. The V and J ends lost 0 bases and 4 bases respectively, with 4 bases between them. The CDR3 is 13 amino acids.

This clonotype was found many times. V is TRBV6-5 and J is TRBJ1-3, with D perhaps matching TRBD1 (6 bases). The CDR3 spans 14 residues. V was shortened by 5 bases and J by 4 bases, with 12 bases between the two germline ends. Germline V gene lookup returns CDR1 MNHEY and CDR2 SVGAGI. The CDR3 sequence is CASSLTGSGNTIYF. CDR3 sequence (DNA): TGTGCCAGCAGTCTCACAGGGTCGGGAAACACCATATATTTT.

This clonotype was counted between two and nine times. The V gene is TRBV5-8, the J gene TRBJ2-7; 12 nucleotides line up with TRBD2. V lost 1 base, J lost 3 bases, and 17 bases stayed unmatched. CDR1 is SGHTS, CDR2 YDEGEE, per germline. This CDR3 spans 20 amino acids. The CDR3 reads CASSLRGGARTSGTFYEQYF. Written as DNA, the CDR3 is TGTGCCAGCAGCTTGCGGGGAGGGGCCCGGACTAGCGGGACCTTCTACGAGCAGTACTTC.

This clonotype showed up just a few times. The rearrangement joins TRBV18 to TRBJ2-5; D unresolved. Germline values: CDR1 KGHSH, CDR2 LQKENI. The CDR3 loop spans 12 amino acids. Trimming removed 3 bases from V and 3 bases from J, with 5 bases in between. The CDR3 DNA follows: TGTGCCAGCTCACCTATGGAAGAGACCCAGTACTTC. Translating it yields CASSPMEETQYF. Looking up the rest from reference TRBV18 and TRBJ2-5 gives the full variable domain: NAGVMQNPRHLVRRRGQEARLRCSPMKGHSHVYWYRQLPEEGLKFMVYLQKENIIDESGMPKERFSAEFPKEGPSILRIQQVVRGDSAAYFCASSPMEETQYFGPGTRLLVL.

This clonotype was seen a handful of times. The chain uses TRBV7-3 and TRBJ2-7; 7 bases are shared with TRBD2. From germline, CDR1 is SGHTA and CDR2 FQGTGA. V shed 5 bases, J shed 0 bases, and the junction held 10 bases outside the gene matches. The CDR3 contains 16 residues. As DNA, the CDR3 is TGTGCCAGCAGCCCCTGGGCGGGAGCGGGCTCCTACGAGCAGTACTTC. Residues: CASSPWAGAGSYEQYF. Supplemented by reference TRBV7-3 and TRBJ2-7, the full variable domain reads GAGVSQTPSNKVTEKGKYVELRCDPISGHTALYWYRQSLGQGPEFLIYFQGTGAADDSGLPNDRFFAVRPEGSVSTLKIQRTERGDSAVYLCASSPWAGAGSYEQYFGPGTRLTVT.

This clonotype was observed many times. This chain links TRBV19 with TRBJ2-1; 12 nucleotides line up with TRBD2. The CDR3 loop spans 16 amino acids. The V gene end was trimmed by 3 bases and the J gene end by 6 bases; junction bases not matched to a gene: 6. Germline values: CDR1 LNHDA, CDR2 SQIVND (reference sequence). DNA for the CDR3: TGTGCCAGTAGTATCGCTAGCGGGAGGGTTGGCAATGAGCAGTTCTTC. Its translation: CASSIASGRVGNEQFF.

This chain uses TRBV7-9 with TRBJ1-1; D is possibly TRBD1 (5 bases). Germline CDR1 reads SEHNR; CDR2 reads FQNEAQ (reference sequence). This CDR3 comprises 12 residues. V was clipped by 5 bases and J by 3 bases, with 7 bases between them. The CDR3 DNA is TGTGCCAGCAGCGCCAGGGACACTGAAGCTTTCTTT. Protein product: CASSARDTEAFF.

The chain combines TRBV24-1 with TRBJ1-4; D unresolved. The CDR3 covers 16 residues. Germline V gene sequence: CDR1 KGHDR, CDR2 SFDVKD. Deletions cut 5 bases from V and 4 bases from J, with 16 bases between. The CDR3 bases are TGTGCCACCAGTGCGTCGGAGGCGGCGGATAATGAAAAACTGTTTTTT. As protein: CATSASEAADNEKLFF.

The CDR3 DNA reads as TGTGCCAGCACGCCACGAGCCGGAGTTGGGTCAGAGGAAGAGACCCAGTACTTC. Protein: CASTPRAGVGSEEETQYF. The chain combines TRBV6-2 or TRBV6-3 with TRBJ2-5; D gene uncertain. V lost 7 bases to trimming and J lost 3 bases, with 27 bases between them. Germline values: CDR1 MNHEY, CDR2 SVGEGT. This CDR3 region has 18 residues.

This clonotype was found many times. The rearrangement uses TRBV6-1 and TRBJ1-2, with D unclear. The CDR3 length is 16 residues. Looked up from germline, CDR1 is MNHNS and CDR2 is SASEGT. Trimming removed 2 bases at V and 0 bases at J, with 13 bases between. For the CDR3, the DNA is TGTGCCAGCAGTGAAACCCCCCTTTTAGCTAACTATGGCTACACCTTC. Translation: CASSETPLLANYGYTF.

Many counts were recorded for this clonotype. The J gene is TRBJ1-3, the V gene TRBV28, with a weak D call TRBD1 (5 bases). There are 15 residues in the CDR3. The germline V gene encodes CDR1 MDHEN and CDR2 SYDVKM. Between the trimmed V and J ends, which lost 7 bases and 0 bases, there was a span of 13 bases. DNA for the CDR3: TGTGCCAGCAACGGACAAGTCCTCTCTGGAAACACCATATATTTT. It specifies CASNGQVLSGNTIYF.

The sample holds many counts of this clonotype. The chain combines TRBV7-9 with TRBJ2-7; TRBD1 agrees at 9 bases. The CDR3 is 14 residues long. Per germline, CDR1 SEHNR and CDR2 FQNEAQ (reference sequence). Trimming cost V 1 base and J 4 bases; bases outside gene matches: 2. The CDR3 protein is CASSLVGTGYEQYF. The CDR3 nucleotides are TGTGCCAGCAGCTTAGTCGGGACAGGGTACGAGCAGTACTTC.

This clonotype has only a few counts. V usage is TRBV11-2 and J usage is TRBJ2-2; D unclear. The CDR3 totals 13 residues. The V gene lost 3 bases and the J gene lost 5 bases, with 7 bases spanning the gap. Germline V CDR1 and CDR2: SGHAT, FQNNGV. The CDR3 DNA is TGTGCCAGCAGCTTTATCCGGACCGGGGAGCTGTTTTTT. It encodes CASSFIRTGELFF. The full variable domain, its missing parts supplied by reference TRBV11-2 and TRBJ2-2, is EAGVAQSPRYKIIEKRQSVAFWCNPISGHATLYWYQQILGQGPKLLIQFQNNGVVDDSQLPKDRFSAERLKGVDSTLKIQPAKLEDSAVYLCASSFIRTGELFFGEGSRLTVL.

The DNA for the CDR3 is TGTGCCAGCAGCTTACCGCTGAGCTCTGGGGCCAACGTCCTGACTTTC. Translated: CASSLPLSSGANVLTF. The gene calls are TRBV7-2 and TRBJ2-6; D not resolved. The germline V gene has CDR1 SGHTA and CDR2 FQGNSA. The CDR3 has 16 residues. V lost 2 bases and J 0 bases, leaving 8 bases between the germline ends.

This clonotype has at least ten counts. The V gene is TRBV20-1, the J gene TRBJ2-5; no clear D. The CDR3 spans 14 residues. Germline CDR1 DFQATT, CDR2 SNEGSKA (reference sequence). The V gene lost 3 bases and the J gene lost 5 bases, with 16 bases spanning the gap. CDR3 sequence: CSASIAVVGETQYF. In nucleotides, the CDR3 is TGCAGTGCTAGTATTGCCGTCGTGGGGGAGACCCAGTACTTC.

This clonotype was seen only a few times. V gene TRBV10-3 combines with J gene TRBJ1-3, with a possible D match to TRBD1 (5 bases). The CDR3 totals 15 residues. Per the germline V gene, CDR1 is ENHRY and CDR2 is SYGVKD. This chain's CDR3 is CAINSAGRYGNTIYF. The CDR3 DNA reads as TGTGCAATAAATTCGGCAGGGAGATATGGAAACACCATATATTTT.

This clonotype came up a few times. This chain connects TRBV28 to TRBJ2-4, with D possibly being TRBD1 or TRBD2 (6 bases each). Germline CDR1 MDHEN, CDR2 SYDVKM. V gave up 7 bases and J gave up 1 base, with 17 bases separating them. The CDR3 sequence is 16 residues long. CDR3 in amino acids: CASTLGGRRAKNIQYF. The CDR3, as DNA: TGTGCCAGCACCCTAGGGGGGCGGAGGGCCAAAAACATTCAGTACTTC.

This clonotype was detected only a few times. The chain's CDR3 is CASSLVPGAGGYTF. CDR3 sequence (DNA): TGTGCCAGCAGTTTAGTCCCAGGGGCAGGTGGCTACACCTTC. The chain joins TRBV28 to TRBJ1-2; D perhaps matches TRBD1 (6 bases). CDR3 size: 14 residues. The germline V and J ends were trimmed by 2 bases and 7 bases, with 14 bases remaining between them. Germline V gene data show CDR1 as MDHEN and CDR2 as SYDVKM.

This clonotype was found a few times. The chain is built from TRBV7-2 and TRBJ2-3, with a weak D call TRBD2 (6 bases). Germline values: CDR1 SGHTA, CDR2 FQGNSA. V gave up 4 bases and J gave up 8 bases, with 10 bases separating them. The CDR3 has 12 amino acids. CDR3 sequence (DNA): TGTGCCAGCAGCTCGGAGGGAGGTACGCAGTATTTT. Its protein is CASSSEGGTQYF.

This clonotype turned up a few times. The J gene is TRBJ1-4, the V gene TRBV12-3 or TRBV12-4, with a possible D match to TRBD1 (5 bases). Deletions cut 3 bases from V and 11 bases from J, with 10 bases between. The CDR3 consists of 12 residues. In DNA form, the CDR3 reads TGTGCCAGCAGTTTCGATGGGACCAAACTGTTTTTT. It codes for CASSFDGTKLFF.

Only a few counts were recorded for this clonotype. V gene TRBV12-3 or TRBV12-4 combines with J gene TRBJ2-7; D is unresolved. Deletions cut 8 bases from V and 7 bases from J, with 12 bases between. The CDR3 contains 11 residues. This chain's CDR3 is CASGYPREQYF. CDR3 in DNA: TGTGCCAGCGGTTACCCCCGGGAGCAGTACTTC.

CDR3 nucleotide sequence: TGTGCCATCAGTCTATCAGCCGGGGCTGAAGCTTTCTTT. Translated: CAISLSAGAEAFF. The V gene is TRBV10-3, the J gene TRBJ1-1, with D uncertain. CDR3 length: 13 amino acids. CDR1 ENHRY and CDR2 SYGVKD come from the germline V gene. V was trimmed by 5 bases and J by 6 bases, leaving 13 bases between them.

The V call is TRBV7-9, the J call TRBJ2-3; D is uncertain. CDR3 length: 13 residues. Trimming pared 7 bases from V and 3 bases from J, leaving 11 bases between. Germline lookup yields CDR1 SEHNR and CDR2 FQNEAQ (reference sequence). The DNA of the CDR3 is TGTGCCAGCACCACCCTTCGGACAGATACGCAGTATTTT. Amino acid sequence: CASTTLRTDTQYF.

This clonotype was detected only a few times. The rearrangement links TRBV10-2 to TRBJ2-7, with D perhaps TRBD2 (6 bases). The V end was cut by 0 bases, the J end by 6 bases, with 12 bases between. The CDR3 is 14 residues long. Germline loops: CDR1 WSHSY, CDR2 SAAADI. The CDR3 region has the DNA TGCGCCAGCAGTGAGTCAACGGGGGATGGCGAGCAGTACTTC. Translated: CASSESTGDGEQYF.

This clonotype occurred a few times. J is TRBJ2-3 and V is TRBV28; no clear D. The CDR3 contains 11 residues. Per germline, CDR1 MDHEN and CDR2 SYDVKM. V was shortened by 2 bases and J by 6 bases, with 3 bases between the two germline ends. In nucleotides, the CDR3 is TGTGCCAGCAGTTTACAGGATACGCAGTATTTT. Its translation is CASSLQDTQYF. The complete variable domain, with remaining parts taken from reference TRBV28 and TRBJ2-3, reads DVKVTQSSRYLVKRTGEKVFLECVQDMDHENMFWYRQDPGLGLRLIYFSYDVKMKEKGDIPEGYSVSREKKERFSLILESASTNQTSMYLCASSLQDTQYFGPGTRLTVL.

This clonotype was observed many times. Here the CDR3 reads CSVAQGPETQYF. The CDR3 DNA is TGCAGCGTCGCACAGGGCCCAGAGACCCAGTACTTC. The genes are TRBV29-1 and TRBJ2-5; D perhaps matches TRBD1 (6 bases). This CDR3 contains 12 residues. CDR1 SQVTM and CDR2 ANQGSEA come from the germline V gene. Trimming took 6 bases from V and 4 from J, leaving 12 bases between them.

This chain uses TRBV24-1 with TRBJ2-1, with D hard to call. Trimming left V 0 bases short and J 4 bases short, with 6 bases between. Germline V lookup: CDR1 KGHDR, CDR2 SFDVKD. The CDR3 is made up of 14 amino acids. The CDR3 DNA reads TGTGCCACCAGTGATTTGCATCCGTACAATGAGCAGTTCTTC. It encodes CATSDLHPYNEQFF.

The chain links TRBV29-1 to TRBJ2-7; perhaps TRBD2 as D (6 bases). V was cut by 1 base and J by 1 base, with 17 bases left in between. In germline, CDR1 is SQVTM, CDR2 ANQGSEA. The CDR3 spans 16 residues. The DNA for the CDR3 is TGCAGCGTTGAAGGTACGGGGGAAGGTCCGTCCTACGAGCAGTACTTC. Translation gives CSVEGTGEGPSYEQYF.

CDR3 loop: CASSLQNGGYGYTF. The CDR3 DNA sequence: TGTGCCAGCAGCTTACAGAACGGAGGCTATGGCTACACCTTC. The chain links TRBV11-1 to TRBJ1-2; D unresolved. Germline V CDR1 and CDR2: SGHAT, FQDESV (reference sequence). Trimming cost V 2 bases and J 4 bases, with 11 bases left between them. This CDR3 has 14 residues. The entire variable domain, with the rest obtained from reference TRBV11-1 and TRBJ1-2, is as follows: EAEVAQSPRYKITEKSQAVAFWCDPISGHATLYWYRQILGQGPELLVQFQDESVVDDSQLPKDRFSAERLKGVDSTLKIQPAELGDSAMYLCASSLQNGGYGYTFGSGTRLTVV.

There are a few counts of this clonotype. The rearrangement uses TRBV27 and TRBJ2-1; 7 positions agree with TRBD2. In germline, CDR1 is MNHEY, CDR2 SMNVEV (reference sequence). J lost 4 bases, V lost 5 bases, and 5 bases had no gene match. The CDR3 totals 14 residues. This CDR3 is CASSPSGLYNEQFF. DNA for the CDR3: TGTGCCAGCAGTCCGTCGGGACTATACAATGAGCAGTTCTTC.